These 31 T cell receptor beta chains originate from one sample sequenced in a study of blood T cell repertoires in COVID-19. Generated by immunoSEQ multiplex PCR, the TCRdb table keeps only in-frame clones and is missing some. The sample comprises about 160,000 clones, 87% of which are singletons, and over 7% rests with the top ten. Sequenced sample: PBMCs or T cells enriched from blood (not recorded which). Receptors were obtained from a woman between 50 and 59 years old who had recovered from COVID-19.

The genes are TRBV6-5 and TRBJ1-1, with D possibly being TRBD1 (6 bases). Germline CDR1 reads MNHEY; CDR2 reads SVGAGI. The length of the CDR3 is 13 residues. V lost 5 bases and J 5 bases, leaving 12 bases between the germline ends. CDR3: CASSTSGVTEAFF. The CDR3 nucleotides read TGTGCCAGCAGTACTTCAGGGGTTACTGAAGCTTTCTTT.

The rearrangement links TRBV5-1 to TRBJ1-2, with a possible D match to TRBD1 (6 bases). Germline V CDR1 and CDR2: SGHRS, YFSETQ. The CDR3 has 13 amino acids. V lost 3 bases to trimming and J lost 3 bases, with 9 bases between them. The CDR3 DNA reads as TGCGCCAGCAGCTCGGACAGCTACTATGGCTACACCTTC. The encoded protein is CASSSDSYYGYTF.

The rearrangement joins TRBV7-9 to TRBJ1-1; tentatively, D is TRBD1 (5 bases). The CDR3 length is 12 residues. The germline gives CDR1 SEHNR, CDR2 FQNEAQ (reference sequence). V shed 8 bases and J shed 5 bases, with 12 bases lying between them. Here the CDR3 reads CASRGDPTEAFF. In DNA form, the CDR3 reads TGTGCCAGCCGGGGGGATCCTACTGAAGCTTTCTTT.

The chain recombines TRBV6-5 with TRBJ1-1, with 10 positions matching TRBD1. This CDR3 is 13 amino acids long. Trimming removed 6 bases from V and 4 bases from J; junction bases left unmatched: 2. Germline-derived CDR1 and CDR2 are MNHEY and SVGAGI. The DNA for the CDR3 is TGTGCCAGCAGAAGGACAGGGGGCACTGAAGCTTTCTTT. This sequence encodes CASRRTGGTEAFF.

V gene TRBV6-6 combines with J gene TRBJ1-4; tentatively, D is TRBD1 (5 bases). The CDR3 is 15 residues long. In germline, CDR1 is MNHNY, CDR2 SVGAGI (reference sequence). Trimming cost V 6 bases and J 4 bases, with 15 bases left between them. The CDR3 loop is CASRERGSFNEKLFF. The CDR3 bases are TGTGCCAGCAGGGAAAGGGGCAGTTTTAATGAAAAACTGTTTTTT.

This clone was counted only a few times. The rearrangement links TRBV6-2 or TRBV6-3 to TRBJ2-2; 7 positions agree with TRBD1. The ends lost 4 bases at V and 4 bases at J; junction bases unmatched: 9. The germline V gene has CDR1 MNHEY and CDR2 SVGEGT. The CDR3 is 16 residues long. Written as DNA, the CDR3 is TGTGCCAGCAGTTCTACCGCCGGGACAGTCACCGGGGAGCTGTTTTTT. Its protein product is CASSSTAGTVTGELFF.

The chain joins TRBV12-3 or TRBV12-4 to TRBJ2-3, with D unclear. The CDR3 totals 11 residues. Between the trimmed V and J ends, which lost 6 bases and 2 bases, there was a span of 3 bases. In DNA, the CDR3 is TGTGCCAGCAGACTCACAGATACGCAGTATTTT. As protein: CASRLTDTQYF.

The chain combines TRBV5-1 with TRBJ2-3, with 8 bases that match TRBD2. With 3 bases clipped from V and 4 bases from J, the junction kept 10 bases outside the gene matches. This CDR3 has 16 residues. CDR1 and CDR2 (germline): SGHRS, YFSETQ. The CDR3 DNA sequence: TGCGCCAGCAGCTCGACCGGGACTAGTGGCGCAGATACGCAGTATTTT. It is translated as CASSSTGTSGADTQYF.

This clone appeared many times. This chain joins TRBV10-2 and TRBJ2-3; 7 bases are shared with TRBD2. Trimming removed 6 bases from V and 6 bases from J; junction bases left unmatched: 6. The CDR3 has 13 amino acids. The germline gives CDR1 WSHSY, CDR2 SAAADI. Written as DNA, the CDR3 is TGCGCCAGCAGCTGGAGCGGGGCGGATACGCAGTATTTT. Residues: CASSWSGADTQYF.

This chain connects TRBV5-1 to TRBJ2-1, with a possible D match to TRBD2 (6 bases). Trimming shortened V by 3 bases and J by 7 bases, and 17 bases separated the two germline ends. This CDR3 has 15 amino acids. CDR1 is SGHRS, CDR2 YFSETQ, per germline. CDR3 protein: CASSYTGIGGNEQFF. The CDR3 DNA is TGCGCCAGCAGCTATACGGGTATCGGGGGAAATGAGCAGTTCTTC.

The chain couples TRBV5-1 to TRBJ1-1; D is possibly TRBD1 (5 bases). Germline CDR1 SGHRS, CDR2 YFSETQ. CDR3 length: 14 amino acids. Between the trimmed V and J ends, which lost 5 bases and 3 bases, there was a span of 14 bases. CDR3 nucleotide sequence: TGCGCCAGCAGTACCCAGGGAGGGGACACTGAAGCTTTCTTT. Translated, it gives CASSTQGGDTEAFF.

This chain links TRBV25-1 with TRBJ2-3; D possibly corresponds to TRBD1 (8 bases). The germline V gene has CDR1 MGHDK and CDR2 SYGVNS. The CDR3 runs to 17 residues. V dropped 1 base and J dropped 5 bases, with 19 bases sitting between them. CDR3 residues: CASSEFTDREGGDTQYF. The CDR3 region has the DNA TGTGCCAGCAGTGAATTTACGGACAGGGAGGGAGGAGATACGCAGTATTTT.

The chain joins TRBV5-1 to TRBJ2-7; D possibly corresponds to TRBD1 (5 bases). The CDR3 loop spans 13 amino acids. Germline CDR1 is SGHRS and CDR2 is YFSETQ. Trimming removed 0 bases from V and 5 bases from J, with 9 bases in between. This CDR3 reads CASSLEGRDEQYF. Here the CDR3 DNA reads TGCGCCAGCAGCTTGGAGGGCAGGGACGAGCAGTACTTC.

The J gene is TRBJ1-3, the V gene TRBV11-2, with TRBD1 as a possible D gene (6 bases). This CDR3 region has 16 residues. CDR1 and CDR2 from the germline V gene are SGHAT and FQNNGV. The V end lost 1 base, the J end lost 3 bases, and 13 bases lay between the germline ends. CDR3 loop: CASSLGGTGLGNTIYF. In DNA form, the CDR3 reads TGTGCCAGCAGCTTAGGGGGTACAGGGCTTGGAAACACCATATATTTT.

V and J are TRBV5-6 and TRBJ2-5, with 9 positions matching TRBD1. The CDR3 extends over 13 amino acids. Germline CDR1 and CDR2: SGHDT and YYEEEE. V gave up 3 bases and J gave up 4 bases; unmatched junction bases: 1. CDR3 in amino acids: CASSSDRGETQYF. The CDR3 DNA reads TGTGCCAGCAGCTCGGACAGGGGAGAGACCCAGTACTTC.

V is TRBV28 and J is TRBJ1-2; 8 nucleotides line up with TRBD1. V dropped 4 bases and J dropped 3; count of bases not matched to a gene: 4. The V gene's germline CDR1 is MDHEN and CDR2 SYDVKM. This CDR3 has 14 residues. Here the CDR3 reads CASSSPGGDYGYTF. In DNA form, the CDR3 reads TGTGCCAGCAGTTCCCCAGGGGGCGACTATGGCTACACCTTC.

The chain joins TRBV29-1 to TRBJ1-2; D is undetermined. The CDR3 has 14 residues. V dropped 5 bases and J dropped 5 bases, with 18 bases sitting between them. Germline V gene data show CDR1 as SQVTM and CDR2 as ANQGSEA. The CDR3 DNA reads TGCAGCGTTAACCAGTTAGGAGAGGGATATGGCTACACCTTC. This translates into CSVNQLGEGYGYTF.

J is TRBJ2-1 and V is TRBV5-4; 10 bases are shared with TRBD2. This CDR3 has 15 residues. The ends lost 5 bases at V and 6 bases at J; junction bases unmatched: 8. Germline V gene data show CDR1 as SGHNT and CDR2 as YYREEE (reference sequence). The CDR3: CASSSSSGSFNEQFF. The CDR3 DNA reads as TGTGCCAGCAGTTCTTCTAGCGGGAGTTTCAATGAGCAGTTCTTC.

The rearrangement links TRBV3-1 (or the pseudogene TRBV3-2) to TRBJ1-1; maybe TRBD1 (5 bases). The CDR3 totals 14 residues. V lost 1 base and J 5 bases, leaving 11 bases between the germline ends. The germline gives CDR1 LGHDT, CDR2 YNNKEL (reference sequence). The CDR3 DNA is TGTGCCAGCAGCCAAGTAGGGGCGGGAACTGAAGCTTTCTTT. This translates into CASSQVGAGTEAFF.

This clone is a singleton in its sample. The rearrangement joins TRBV30 to TRBJ1-5; no firm D call. This CDR3 has 13 amino acids. Germline V lookup: CDR1 GTSNPN, CDR2 SVGIG (reference sequence). V lost 2 bases and J 5 bases, leaving 10 bases between the germline ends. In DNA form, the CDR3 reads TGTGCCTGGAGTTTTGGGAGGGATCAGCCCCAGCATTTT. Its protein product is CAWSFGRDQPQHF.

This chain joins TRBV9 and TRBJ2-7, with 8 positions matching TRBD1. The germline V gene has CDR1 SGDLS and CDR2 YYNGEE. This CDR3 comprises 15 residues. V dropped 3 bases and J dropped 4; count of bases not matched to a gene: 9. The CDR3 nucleotides are TGTGCCAGCAGCGCACACCAAGGGACAGGATACGAGCAGTACTTC. Protein sequence: CASSAHQGTGYEQYF.

The chain joins TRBV6-1 to TRBJ1-2; 10 bases fit TRBD1. CDR1 MNHNS and CDR2 SASEGT come from the germline V gene. The CDR3 length is 17 residues. V gave up 3 bases and J gave up 1 base; unmatched junction bases: 8. CDR3 DNA sequence: TGTGCCAGCAGTGATGGTGTGGGACAGGGGATTAACTATGGCTACACCTTC. Its translation is CASSDGVGQGINYGYTF.

The chain couples TRBV5-1 to TRBJ1-4; 7 nucleotides align to TRBD1. The CDR3 is 13 amino acids. The germline V gene encodes CDR1 SGHRS and CDR2 YFSETQ. The V segment lost 0 bases and the J segment 12 bases; nucleotides outside the gene matches: 5. CDR3 protein: CASSLASGTELFF. The CDR3 coding sequence is TGCGCCAGCAGCTTGGCGTCCGGGACAGAACTGTTTTTT.

The chain has TRBV12-5 and TRBJ2-3; TRBD1 matches 7 bases. The V gene end was trimmed by 9 bases and the J gene end by 1 base; junction bases not matched to a gene: 1. CDR3 length: 12 residues. Germline V gene data show CDR1 as LGHNT and CDR2 as FRNRAP. The CDR3 here is CASGQGTDTQYF. The CDR3 DNA reads as TGTGCTAGCGGACAGGGCACAGATACGCAGTATTTT.

The chain carries TRBV7-9 and TRBJ2-7; perhaps TRBD2 as D (6 bases). The CDR3 has 14 residues. In germline, CDR1 is SEHNR, CDR2 FQNEAQ (reference sequence). V was cut by 1 base and J by 4 bases, with 11 bases left in between. CDR3 sequence reads: CASSLGAGSYEQYF. The CDR3 nucleotides read TGTGCCAGCAGCTTAGGGGCGGGGTCGTACGAGCAGTACTTC.

This rearrangement joins TRBV9 to TRBJ1-1; TRBD1 agrees at 8 bases. The CDR3 is 16 amino acids. Germline assignment: CDR1 SGDLS and CDR2 YYNGEE. The ends lost 3 bases at V and 0 bases at J; junction bases unmatched: 7. The CDR3 sequence: CASSADRVGVNTEAFF. CDR3 coding DNA: TGTGCCAGCAGCGCGGACAGGGTGGGGGTGAACACTGAAGCTTTCTTT. Using reference TRBV9 and TRBJ1-1 for the parts outside the CDR3, the full variable domain is DSGVTQTPKHLITATGQRVTLRCSPRSGDLSVYWYQQSLDQGLQFLIQYYNGEERAKGNILERFSAQQFPDLHSELNLSSLELGDSALYFCASSADRVGVNTEAFFGQGTRLTVV.

V gene TRBV19 combines with J gene TRBJ2-7; no firm D call. Trimming took 7 bases from V and 0 from J, leaving 13 bases between them. The CDR3 consists of 14 residues. Germline loops: CDR1 LNHDA, CDR2 SQIVND (reference sequence). Here the CDR3 reads CASTPRGASYEQYF. CDR3 DNA: TGTGCCAGTACCCCACGAGGAGCCTCCTACGAGCAGTACTTC.

The chain is built from TRBV7-9 and TRBJ2-2; 11 bases are a match to TRBD2. J lost 2 bases, V lost 1 base, and 6 bases had no gene match. Germline assignment: CDR1 SEHNR and CDR2 FQNEAQ (reference sequence). The CDR3 extends over 18 amino acids. CDR3 sequence (DNA): TGTGCCAGCAGCTTAGGAACCGGGACTAGCGGAAACACCGGGGAGCTGTTTTTT. This codes for CASSLGTGTSGNTGELFF.

This clone has just one count. The genes are TRBV24-1 and TRBJ2-7; 9 bases are shared with TRBD2. Trimming at V came to 9 bases and at J to 5 bases, leaving 7 bases not matched to a gene. Germline values: CDR1 KGHDR, CDR2 SFDVKD. The CDR3 is made up of 13 amino acids. CDR3 amino acids: CATRAGGMDEQYF. CDR3 in DNA: TGTGCCACCCGAGCGGGGGGTATGGACGAGCAGTACTTC.

The chain has TRBV5-4 and TRBJ2-2, with TRBD1 as a possible D gene (5 bases). The CDR3 has 16 residues. Trimming left V 3 bases short and J 0 bases short, with 12 bases between. Germline CDR1 SGHNT, CDR2 YYREEE (reference sequence). This CDR3 reads CASSSSDRPNTGELFF. The DNA for the CDR3 is TGTGCCAGCAGCTCTTCAGACAGACCGAACACCGGGGAGCTGTTTTTT.

The chain joins TRBV5-5 to TRBJ1-2, with TRBD1 as a possible D gene (5 bases). Germline V gives CDR1 SGHKS, CDR2 YYEKEE (reference sequence). The CDR3 extends over 14 amino acids. V lost 0 bases and J lost 2, with 8 bases in between. The CDR3 nucleotides are TGTGCCAGCAGCTTGGCAGGGAAAAACTATGGCTACACCTTC. This encodes CASSLAGKNYGYTF.